The source of this T cell receptor beta chain is a study of regulatory T cells in long-lasting Graves disease. The study's findings and limits: Persistent cases favored TRBV28, TRBJ1-2 and TRBJ2-5. Less diverse TCR repertoires were seen in persistent Graves' patients than in newly diagnosed ones.

The TCR beta library used iRepertoire HTBI primers with Arm-PCR amplification of CDR3. Per the study methods: Across all samples, about 59 TRBV segments and around 15 TRBJ segments were identified. Each CDR3 protein gets one entry after TCRdb re-called the multiplex PCR reads with MiXCR. TCRdb's processing, not the authors' own work, is the source of the V and J calls. The table records under 500,000 distinct CDR3 sequences, 20% of them present only once. With respect to this clonotype: The antigen is not known.

This sample's time point: persistent/refractory GD, antithyroid drugs over 5 years with positive TRAb. PBMC RNA was the source of the TCR library. This CDR3 region has 15 residues. J was trimmed by 0 bases and V by 8 bases; bases with no gene match: 2. Germline CDR1 and CDR2: MNHEY and SVGEGT. The origin of this receptor is a female donor with Graves disease. This sequence joins TRBV6-2 or TRBV6-3 and TRBJ2-2, with 11 positions matching TRBD2. Sequences were derived from peripheral blood mononuclear cells (PBMCs), sampled when the disease was refractory, from a patient treated with antithyroid drugs. The CDR3 sequence is CASQLAGANTGELFF. CDR3 in DNA: TGTGCCAGCCAACTAGCGGGAGCGAACACCGGGGAGCTGTTTTTT.